This TCR beta chain was documented in a study of shared clonotypes between healthy human individuals. TCRdb keeps only in-frame clones here, not all; method: immunoSEQ multiplex PCR. The sample includes about 480,000 clones, around 74% of them seen just once. V lost 7 bases, J lost 4 bases, and 12 bases lay in between. Germline V CDR1 and CDR2: GTSNPN, SVGIG (reference sequence). The CDR3 contains 12 residues. This receptor was obtained from a woman between 40 and 50 years old in good health. Some clones in this sample may be carry-over from other donors' samples. The rearrangement links TRBV30 to TRBJ2-3; no clear D. Sequencing input: PBMCs. CDR3 in amino acids: CASVFLSDTQYF. The CDR3 coding sequence is TGTGCCTCTGTCTTCCTCTCAGATACGCAGTATTTT.